This T cell receptor beta chain was profiled in a study of OX40 agonist ivuxolimab in advanced cancers. Turning to the overall study: Ivuxolimab was a fully human IgG2 agonistic monoclonal antibody targeting the costimulatory receptor OX40 (CD134). Peripheral TCRbeta sequencing was intended to test whether TCR sequence diversity was altered and clonal T-cell expansion was caused by ivuxolimab. Patients were allowed to have had prior anti-PD-1, anti-PD-L1 or anti-CTLA-4 therapy, and approximately 40% of the dose-escalation patients had previously received checkpoint inhibitors. The paper covers the monotherapy dose-escalation part of the phase I ivuxolimab trial, which included N ≈ 57 patients. Partial responses were achieved by three dose-escalation patients, of whom one had hepatocellular carcinoma and two had cutaneous melanoma. Among the 50 to 55 dose-escalation patients, around 19 had hepatocellular carcinoma, 15 or so melanoma, 9 renal cell carcinoma and 9 head and neck cancer. Intravenous ivuxolimab was administered to patients every 2 weeks at six dose levels: 0.01, 0.1, 0.3, 1.5, 3 and 10 mg/kg. In the dose-escalation cohort, around four fifths of patients were male, and the mean age was 60 years with a range of roughly 20 to 80. Results and caveats for the whole study, not just this receptor: In the 0.1-3.0 mg/kg groups, partial responders were among the patients with the lowest normalized peripheral clonal expansion, particularly in CD8+ T cells. At doses of 0.1 to 3.0 mg/kg, clonal expansion of both CD4+ and CD8+ blood T cells was observed from baseline to week 6. After ivuxolimab, expanded clones were on average more numerous among CD8+ T cells than among CD4+ T cells. Low levels of normalized T-cell clonal expansion were also shown by some nonresponding patients. Which antigens the clonally expanded peripheral T cells were specific for was not determined.

The cysteine opens and the phenylalanine closes a CDR3 of 15 amino acids. Only CDR3 DNA is held: 45 bases, read in frame from base 1. The CDR1 and CDR2 encoded by the germline V gene are MNHEY and SVGAGI. Relative to germline, V is 2 bases shorter and J is 0 bases shorter, with 7 bases between their ends. For sequencing of the TCRbeta CDR3 region, genomic DNA was extracted from the sorted cells. The immunoSEQ Assay was used to sequence the TCRbeta CDR3 regions. As stored in TCRdb, this immuneACCESS dataset retains in-frame rearrangements with V and J assigned. A fraction of the clones does not appear; measured against another copy, unresolved V genes explain less than half of the discrepancy, and the remainder lacks a known reason. The sample yields approximately 100,000 clones; about nine tenths were counted once. Of the sample, around 0.48% is held by the ten largest clones. The trial excluded patients who had a history of autoimmune disease or were on systemic immunosuppression. Peripheral blood for TCR sequencing was collected from all dose cohorts at baseline, on cycle 4 day 1, and on cycle 7 day 1. The samples were taken from a phase I, first-in-human, multicenter, open-label dose-escalation trial of ivuxolimab. Adults with locally advanced or metastatic head and neck squamous cell, hepatocellular, melanoma or renal cell carcinoma were enrolled in the trial. Before TCR sequencing, CD4+ T cells and CD8+ T cells were sorted from peripheral blood as separate populations.

As to this clone: This receptor's antigen is unknown. No qualities accompany the bases; no much larger clone lies one base away.

The rearrangement combines TRBV6-5 with TRBJ2-2; the D gene identity is not certain. Sequencing was performed on CD4+ or CD8+ T cells sorted from blood, taken in a trial of the OX40 agonist ivuxolimab. This clonotype originated in an adult with an advanced solid tumor such as melanoma, head and neck, liver or kidney cancer. The CDR3 protein sequence reads: CASSYRASNTGELFF. The nucleotides read TGTGCCAGCAGTTACAGGGCTTCGAACACCGGGGAGCTGTTTTTT.